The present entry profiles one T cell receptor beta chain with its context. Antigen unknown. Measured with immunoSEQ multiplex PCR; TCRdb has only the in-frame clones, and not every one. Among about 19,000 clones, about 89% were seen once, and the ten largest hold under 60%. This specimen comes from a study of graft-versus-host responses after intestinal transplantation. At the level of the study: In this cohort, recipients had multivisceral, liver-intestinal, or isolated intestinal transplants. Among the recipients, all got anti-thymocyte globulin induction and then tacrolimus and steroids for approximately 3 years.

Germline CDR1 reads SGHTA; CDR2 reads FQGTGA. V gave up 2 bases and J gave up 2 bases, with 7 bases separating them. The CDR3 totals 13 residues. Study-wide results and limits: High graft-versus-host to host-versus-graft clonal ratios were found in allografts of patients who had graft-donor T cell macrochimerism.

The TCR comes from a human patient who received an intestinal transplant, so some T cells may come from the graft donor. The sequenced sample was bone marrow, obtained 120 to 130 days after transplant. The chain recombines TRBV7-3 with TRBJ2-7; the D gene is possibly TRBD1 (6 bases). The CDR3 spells CASSLGTTYEQYF. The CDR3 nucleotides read TGTGCCAGCAGCTTAGGGACAACCTACGAGCAGTACTTC.